This TCR beta chain was identified during a study of human T cells and chemical hapten exposure. Study-level findings and limits: Significantly more large CDR3 similarity clusters arose among expanded TCRs than among controls.

A word on this clonotype: What it recognizes is unknown.

As for time point: patch test 3, about 24 weeks after DPC sensitization. This sample's treatment: therapeutic diphenylcyclopropenone sensitization with weekly scalp DPC. Using its own MiXCR run on the RACE reads, TCRdb lists one record per CDR3 protein. This sample has over 100,000 distinct CDR3 sequences, with about 11% found just once. The input for sequencing was whole blood, taken in connection with sensitization to the hapten diphenylcyclopropenone (DPC). The sequence was collected from a woman aged 50 to 60 with alopecia areata. Some clones in this sample may be carry-over from other donors' samples.

This chain's CDR3 is CASSEGRRRWYEQYF. For the CDR3, the DNA is TGTGCCAGCAGTGAAGGGCGCCGGAGGTGGTACGAGCAGTACTTC. V and J are TRBV6-1 and TRBJ2-7, with D perhaps matching TRBD2 (5 bases). V was cut by 1 base and J by 4 bases, with 14 bases left in between. CDR3 length: 15 residues. Per the germline V gene, CDR1 is MNHNS and CDR2 is SASEGT.